The rows below give T cell receptor beta chains drawn from one sample of a study of CD4 and CD8 cells across lung adenocarcinoma regions. From the PCR reads, TCRdb called clonotypes with MiXCR, one entry per CDR3 protein. The sample carries some 20,000 distinct CDR3 sequences, roughly 46% recorded once. Source material: CD4+ T cells from the margin of a lung tumor. These receptors were taken from a male donor with lung adenocarcinoma. The CD4 and CD8 labels of this study may be unreliable. Both conserved end residues are part of each CDR3. The order of the fields is J gene, V gene, clone size, D gene, CDR3 DNA, CDR3 protein. The D gene is left open where the match is weak. Size tells how often a clone was seen (once, few, many) or the class of an expanded clone, and some rows leave it out.

TRBJ2-3,TRBV6-1,-,-,TGTGCCAGCAGACTCCAGGCCGTGAGCACCGGTGCGCAGTATTTT,CASRLQAVSTGAQYF
TRBJ1-2,TRBV10-1,many,TRBD1,TGCGCCAGCATAGATGTGGACAGGGAGGGGGACTATGGCTACACCTTC,CASIDVDREGDYGYTF
TRBJ2-7,TRBV6-5,-,TRBD2,TGTGCCAGCAGTTACTCGAGGGGCCGCGGGAGTAACTCCTACGAGCAGTACTTC,CASSYSRGRGSNSYEQYF
TRBJ2-7,TRBV7-8,-,-,TGTGCCAGCAGCTTAGCGGCGGGGACATACTCCTACGAGCAGTACTTC,CASSLAAGTYSYEQYF
TRBJ2-1,TRBV5-1,-,-,TGCGCCAGCAGAAGGGACAACTACAATGAGCAGTTCTTC,CASRRDNYNEQFF
TRBJ2-1,TRBV6-4,many,TRBD2,TGTGCCGGACTAGAGGGTCTCTTTGAATACAATGAGCAGTTCTTC,CAGLEGLFEYNEQFF
TRBJ2-1,TRBV10-3,-,TRBD2,TGTGCCATCAGTGCTTCGGCTAGCGGGGGTAATGAGCAGTTCTTC,CAISASASGGNEQFF
TRBJ2-1,TRBV3-1,-,TRBD2,TGTGCCAGCAGCCAGGGACTAGGATCTGAGCAGTTCTTC,CASSQGLGSEQFF
TRBJ2-1,TRBV7-2,few,-,TGTGCCAGCAGCTATGGGCCAGGGGATGAGCAGTTCTTC,CASSYGPGDEQFF
TRBJ2-7,TRBV6-1,-,TRBD2,TGTGCCAGCAGGCCCGTAGCGGGGGCCTCCTACGAGCAGTACTTC,CASRPVAGASYEQYF
TRBJ2-3,TRBV20-1,-,-,TGCAATGCCCCAGGTCCGGTGGGCACAGATACGCAGTATTTT,CNAPGPVGTDTQYF
TRBJ2-5,TRBV15,many,-,TGTGCCACCAGCCAGAGATGGGGGCTGGGAGAGACCCAGTACTTC,CATSQRWGLGETQYF
TRBJ2-1,TRBV10-1,once,TRBD2,TGCGCCAGCAGTGGACAGCGGGGGGGTTCCTACAATGAGCAGTTCTTC,CASSGQRGGSYNEQFF
TRBJ2-3,TRBV7-6,medium-sized,-,TGTGCCAGCAGCCCAGAGTCCGGGGCCCCCCTGGGCGAGACGCAGTATTTT,CASSPESGAPLGETQYF
TRBJ2-7,TRBV27,many,-,TGTGCCAGCAGTTTGTCACAGGTTAACTACGAGCAGTACTTC,CASSLSQVNYEQYF
TRBJ2-1,TRBV6-1,-,TRBD2,TGTGCCAGCAGTGAGGTTAGCGGGAGTGGCTACAATGAGCAGTTCTTC,CASSEVSGSGYNEQFF
TRBJ2-1,TRBV6-1,medium-sized,TRBD2,TGTGCCAGCAGTACGCTACGAAGCGGGACCGGCTCCTACAATGAGCAGTTCTTC,CASSTLRSGTGSYNEQFF
TRBJ2-4,TRBV6-1,many,TRBD1,TGTGCCAGCAGTGGACAGGGTAAAAACATTCAGTACTTC,CASSGQGKNIQYF
TRBJ1-2,TRBV10-2,-,TRBD1,TGCGCCAGCAGTGAGTTACAGGACAGGGGGCATGGCTACACCTTC,CASSELQDRGHGYTF
TRBJ2-2,TRBV6-1,many,-,TGTGCCAGCAGTGGCCGGAGACGGAACACCGGGGAGCTGTTTTTT,CASSGRRRNTGELFF
TRBJ2-7,TRBV7-3,-,-,TGTGCCAGCAGCTTAGGGGCGGGACTCTCCTACGAGCAGTACTTC,CASSLGAGLSYEQYF
TRBJ2-1,TRBV27,few,TRBD2,TGTGCCAGCAGATATAGCGGGAGGGCCTACAATGAGCAGTTCTTC,CASRYSGRAYNEQFF
TRBJ2-3,TRBV11-3,-,TRBD2,TGTGCCAGCCAGCTTGGGACTAGCGGGAGAAGCACAGATACGCAGTATTTT,CASQLGTSGRSTDTQYF
TRBJ1-4,TRBV6-2/TRBV6-3,few,-,TGTGCCAGCAAGGGAGGGGCAACTAATGAAAAACTGTTTTTT,CASKGGATNEKLFF
TRBJ2-5,TRBV27,-,-,TGTGCCAGCTGTGCGGGCCGAGGGGCCCGTGACCAAGAGACCCAGTACTTC,CASCAGRGARDQETQYF
TRBJ2-1,TRBV7-6,-,-,TGTGCCAGCAGCTTAGGCCTCTGGTCAGGTACCGGGGAGCAGTTCTTC,CASSLGLWSGTGEQFF
TRBJ2-1,TRBV6-2/TRBV6-3,many,-,TGTGCCAGCAGTTCCGATTGGTCGCAGCAGTTCTTC,CASSSDWSQQFF
TRBJ2-5,TRBV4-1,-,-,TGCGCCAGCAGCCAACGTCACGCGGGACGGAGGGGCCGTGACCAAGAGACCCAGTACTTC,CASSQRHAGRRGRDQETQYF
TRBJ2-5,TRBV3-1,many,TRBD2,TGTGCCAGCAGCCAAGGGACTAGTAGGGAGACCCAGTACTTC,CASSQGTSRETQYF
TRBJ2-2,TRBV6-5,-,-,TGTGCCAGCAGTTACCAGAACACCGGGGAGCTGTTTTTT,CASSYQNTGELFF
TRBJ2-7,TRBV10-3,-,-,TGTGCTCGGACGGGGCCACCCTACGAGCAGTACTTC,CARTGPPYEQYF
TRBJ2-1,TRBV6-4,many,TRBD2,TGTGCCAGCAGCAACGACGGTTCTAGCGGCTACAATGAGCAGTTCTTC,CASSNDGSSGYNEQFF
TRBJ2-3,TRBV27,-,-,TGTGCCAGCAGTTTTGGACCGAGGAACATTCAGTATTTT,CASSFGPRNIQYF
TRBJ1-3,TRBV6-1,many,-,TGTGCCAGCAGTGAAATCCGATCCGCTTCTGGAAACACCATATATTTT,CASSEIRSASGNTIYF
TRBJ1-1,TRBV6-1,many,TRBD1,TGTGCCAGCAGACTACAGGGGGCCGTCACTGAAGCTTTCTTT,CASRLQGAVTEAFF
TRBJ2-1,TRBV12-3/TRBV12-4,-,-,TGTGCCAGCACGTCATCGAGGGGGGATGAGCAGTTCTTC,CASTSSRGDEQFF
TRBJ2-1,TRBV7-2,once,-,TGTGCCAGCAGCTTAGTCTACCGGGGAGGAAATGAGCAGTTCTTC,CASSLVYRGGNEQFF
TRBJ2-3,TRBV6-4,many,-,TGTGCCAGCAGTGACGGGACCACAGATACGCAGTATTTT,CASSDGTTDTQYF
TRBJ2-2,TRBV6-1,-,-,TGTGCCAGCAGTGAAGCGGCCCAGGATACCGGGGAGCTGTTTTTT,CASSEAAQDTGELFF
TRBJ2-7,TRBV6-1,-,TRBD1,TGTGCCAGCAGAGCCGGGACAGGGTACTACGAGCAGTACTTC,CASRAGTGYYEQYF
TRBJ2-3,TRBV7-8,-,-,TGTGCCAGCAGCTCTTCCCGTAGCACAGATACGCAGTATTTT,CASSSSRSTDTQYF
TRBJ2-7,TRBV6-5,-,TRBD2,TGTGCCAGCAGTTACATGGGGGCGGGGGGTCACGAGCAGTACTTC,CASSYMGAGGHEQYF
TRBJ2-1,TRBV9,many,-,TGTGCCAGCAGCGTCTGGGGGTACAATGAGCAGTTCTTC,CASSVWGYNEQFF
TRBJ1-1,TRBV6-1,few,-,TGTGCCAGCAGGACACAAAAGGGACTTGGAGAAGCTTTCTTT,CASRTQKGLGEAFF
TRBJ2-1,TRBV10-2,large,-,TGCGCCAGCAGCCCAACATCGATAGCCTCTCACAGCACTGAGCAGTTCTTC,CASSPTSIASHSTEQFF
TRBJ2-3,TRBV27,medium-sized,TRBD1,TGTGCCAGCTCTAGAGGCAGGGGGGATACGCAGTATTTT,CASSRGRGDTQYF
TRBJ1-3,TRBV10-3,-,-,TGTGCCATTCAAGACGTCTCTGGAAACACCATATATTTT,CAIQDVSGNTIYF
TRBJ2-1,TRBV4-1,many,TRBD2,TGCGCCAGCAGCCCCGGACTAGCACGGTACAATGAGCAGTTCTTC,CASSPGLARYNEQFF
TRBJ2-2,TRBV7-8,many,TRBD2,TGTGCCAGCACCCTAGCGGGAGGGGGCACCGGGGAGCTGTTTTTT,CASTLAGGGTGELFF
TRBJ2-2,TRBV7-8,few,TRBD2,TGTGCCAGCAGCTCCTCCCGGGACTACCACACCGGGGAGCTGTTTTTT,CASSSSRDYHTGELFF
TRBJ2-4,TRBV6-1,-,-,TGTGCCAGCAGGGAACTGGGAGCCAAAGACACGCAGTACTTC,CASRELGAKDTQYF
TRBJ2-2,TRBV25-1,many,TRBD1,TGTGCCAGCAGAAGGGACAGGGGGAACACCGGGGAGCTGTTTTTT,CASRRDRGNTGELFF
TRBJ2-1,TRBV5-1,-,TRBD1,TGCGCCAGCAAACAAGGGACAGGGAACCTCAATGAGCAGTTCTTC,CASKQGTGNLNEQFF
TRBJ2-4,TRBV6-1,-,-,TGTGCCAGCAGTGGAGGGGAGGTGAGAGGCAAAGATACGCAGTACTTC,CASSGGEVRGKDTQYF
TRBJ2-7,TRBV10-3,-,-,TGTGCCACCACGGACAGCCCCTACGAGCAGTACTTC,CATTDSPYEQYF